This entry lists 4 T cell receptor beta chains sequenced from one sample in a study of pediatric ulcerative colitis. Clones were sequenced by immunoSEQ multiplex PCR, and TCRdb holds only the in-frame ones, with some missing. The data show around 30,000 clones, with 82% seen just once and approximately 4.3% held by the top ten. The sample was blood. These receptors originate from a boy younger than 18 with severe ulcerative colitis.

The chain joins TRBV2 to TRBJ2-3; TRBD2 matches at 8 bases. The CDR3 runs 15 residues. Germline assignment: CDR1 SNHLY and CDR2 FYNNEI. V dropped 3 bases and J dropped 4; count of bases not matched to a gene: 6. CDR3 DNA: TGTGCCAGCAGTGATTACGGGGGGGGGCCAGATACGCAGTATTTT. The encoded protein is CASSDYGGGPDTQYF.

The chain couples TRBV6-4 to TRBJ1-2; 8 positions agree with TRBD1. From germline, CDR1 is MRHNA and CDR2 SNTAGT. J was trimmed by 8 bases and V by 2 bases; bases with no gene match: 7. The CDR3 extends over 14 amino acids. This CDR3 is CASSDRSGGQGYTF. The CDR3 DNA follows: TGTGCCAGCAGTGACCGTTCAGGGGGCCAGGGCTACACCTTC.

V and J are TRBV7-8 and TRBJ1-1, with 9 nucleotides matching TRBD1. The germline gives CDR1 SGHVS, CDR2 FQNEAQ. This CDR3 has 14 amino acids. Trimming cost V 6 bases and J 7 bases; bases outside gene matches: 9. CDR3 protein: CASSLQGAPGEAFF. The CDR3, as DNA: TGTGCCAGCAGTCTACAGGGGGCGCCAGGTGAAGCTTTCTTT.

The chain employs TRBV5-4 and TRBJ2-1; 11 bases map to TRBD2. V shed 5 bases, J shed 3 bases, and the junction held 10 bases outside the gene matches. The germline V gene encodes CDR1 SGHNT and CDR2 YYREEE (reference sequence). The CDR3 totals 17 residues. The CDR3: CASRVVSGGVSYNEQFF. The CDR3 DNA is TGTGCCAGCAGGGTCGTTAGCGGGGGGGTGAGCTACAATGAGCAGTTCTTC.